The 19 T cell receptor beta chains below all came from one sample that was sequenced in a study of breast tumors, draining lymph nodes, adjacent tissues. Samples came from axillary lymph nodes draining the breast cancer. TCRdb independently ran MiXCR on the multiplex PCR reads; one entry per CDR3 protein. The sample has roughly 110,000 distinct CDR3 sequences; around 30% are singletons. What was sequenced was axillary lymph node tissue. Receptors were obtained from a female donor with breast cancer. Some clones in this sample may be carry-over from other donors' samples.

This clonotype was detected ten times or more. V gene TRBV6-6 combines with J gene TRBJ2-1, with D perhaps matching TRBD1 (6 bases). The V gene lost 5 bases and the J gene lost 8 bases, with 22 bases spanning the gap. In germline, CDR1 is MNHNY, CDR2 SVGAGI (reference sequence). The length of the CDR3 is 16 residues. The CDR3 bases are TGTGCCAGCAGTCACCCCCAACAGGGCTTTATCCATGAGCAGTTCTTC. Translated, it gives CASSHPQQGFIHEQFF.

This clonotype occurred a few times. The J gene is TRBJ2-1, the V gene TRBV30; TRBD2 agrees at 12 bases. V lost 0 bases and J lost 8; bases outside the gene matches: 11. Germline V gene sequence: CDR1 GTSNPN, CDR2 SVGIG (reference sequence). The CDR3 spans 17 residues. CDR3 amino acids: CAWSVLRTSGMGDEQFF. The CDR3 nucleotides read TGTGCCTGGAGTGTACTAAGGACTAGCGGGATGGGGGATGAGCAGTTCTTC.

This clonotype has a count of ten or more. The chain recombines TRBV27 with TRBJ2-7; 8 positions agree with TRBD2. V shed 0 bases, J shed 3 bases, and the junction held 4 bases outside the gene matches. The CDR3 runs 15 residues. Germline V gene data show CDR1 as MNHEY and CDR2 as SMNVEV (reference sequence). The CDR3 loop is CASSLSSGGNYEQYF. The CDR3 DNA sequence: TGTGCCAGCAGTTTATCAAGCGGGGGAAACTACGAGCAGTACTTC.

In its sample, this clonotype was seen many times. An end of the junction does not agree with germline; a read error may underlie this. The chain couples TRBV20-1 to TRBJ2-5; D is ambiguous. CDR1 is DFQATT and CDR2 is SNEGSKA in the germline V gene (reference sequence). The CDR3 runs 11 residues. CDR3 protein: CSARRLETQSF. CDR3 bases: TGCAGTGCTAGACGGCTGGAGACCCAGTCCTTC.

This clonotype was detected ten times or more. The chain's CDR3 is CATGHTGGNQPQHF. In DNA form, the CDR3 reads TGTGCCACGGGACATACAGGGGGTAATCAGCCCCAGCATTTT. The rearrangement joins TRBV24-1 to TRBJ1-5, with TRBD1 identical over 8 bases. Germline V lookup: CDR1 KGHDR, CDR2 SFDVKD. After removal of 10 bases from V and 4 bases from J, the junction contained 8 bases not matched to a gene. The CDR3 contains 14 residues.

The sample holds many counts of this clonotype. The gene calls are TRBV6-2 or TRBV6-3 and TRBJ2-1; D call uncertain. Looked up from germline, CDR1 is MNHEY and CDR2 is SVGEGT. This CDR3 has 11 residues. V was shortened by 8 bases and J by 6 bases, with 8 bases between the two germline ends. The CDR3 coding sequence is TGTGCCAGCGCCTCGTTCAATGAGCAGTTCTTC. Translated, it gives CASASFNEQFF.

This clonotype appeared once. The chain couples TRBV3-1 to TRBJ2-7, with 13 nucleotides matching TRBD2. Germline V lookup: CDR1 LGHDT, CDR2 YNNKEL (reference sequence). Trimming cost V 0 bases and J 7 bases; bases outside gene matches: 12. The CDR3 has 18 amino acids. CDR3 in amino acids: CASSQEVPRGLAGIEQYF. The CDR3 bases are TGTGCCAGCAGCCAAGAAGTTCCAAGGGGACTAGCGGGAATTGAGCAGTACTTC.

This clonotype is termed medium-sized (0.01 to 0.1%). This chain uses TRBV4-3 with TRBJ2-5; D not certain. The CDR3 contains 13 residues. V was cut by 1 base and J by 5 bases, with 8 bases left in between. Germline lookup yields CDR1 LGHNA and CDR2 YSLEER. CDR3 amino acids: CASSQVRGETQYF. CDR3 coding DNA: TGCGCCAGCAGCCAAGTCCGTGGTGAGACCCAGTACTTC.

This clonotype came up many times. This rearrangement joins TRBV7-9 to TRBJ1-6; TRBD1 aligns across 8 bases. Losses at the gene ends were 5 bases for V and 9 bases for J; bases not matched to a gene: 6. The CDR3 is 14 amino acids. Germline V gene lookup returns CDR1 SEHNR and CDR2 FQNEAQ (reference sequence). CDR3 sequence (DNA): TGTGCCAGCAGCCACCCGGGACAGGCTTCACCCCTCCACTTT. Its protein product is CASSHPGQASPLHF.

This clonotype was observed at least ten times. This rearrangement joins TRBV5-1 to TRBJ2-5; no definite D call. This CDR3 has 15 amino acids. Trimming removed 0 bases at V and 4 bases at J, with 13 bases between. Per germline, CDR1 SGHRS and CDR2 YFSETQ. The CDR3 protein is CASSLEGRLGETQYF. The CDR3 bases are TGCGCCAGCAGCTTGGAGGGCCGTCTAGGAGAGACCCAGTACTTC.

CDR3 sequence reads: CASSMDLNTEAFF. CDR3 in DNA: TGTGCCAGTAGTATGGACCTGAACACTGAAGCTTTCTTT. The V call is TRBV19, the J call TRBJ1-1, with D hard to call. This CDR3 region has 13 residues. V shed 3 bases and J shed 0 bases, with 5 bases lying between them. From germline, CDR1 is LNHDA and CDR2 SQIVND (reference sequence).

The chain is built from TRBV12-3 or TRBV12-4 and TRBJ2-7; 8 bases map to TRBD1. Losses at the gene ends were 5 bases for V and 5 bases for J; bases not matched to a gene: 11. The CDR3 sequence is 15 residues long. The CDR3 reads CASSPRQGMAHEQYF. Here the CDR3 DNA reads TGTGCCAGCAGTCCAAGACAGGGGATGGCTCACGAGCAGTACTTC.

This clonotype was seen at least ten times. The V and J genes are TRBV30 and TRBJ1-5; 10 bases map to TRBD1. V was clipped by 1 base and J by 7 bases; unmatched bases: 4. Looked up from germline, CDR1 is GTSNPN and CDR2 is SVGIG (reference sequence). The CDR3 is made up of 14 amino acids. The CDR3 DNA reads as TGTGCCTGGAGTGCGGGACAGGGGAGACAGCCCCAGCATTTT. This sequence encodes CAWSAGQGRQPQHF. Supplemented by reference TRBV30 and TRBJ1-5, the full variable domain reads SQTIHQWPATLVQPVGSPLSLECTVEGTSNPNLYWYRQAAGRGLQLLFYSVGIGQISSEVPQNLSASRPQDRQFILSSKKLLLSDSGFYLCAWSAGQGRQPQHFGDGTRLSIL.

DNA of the CDR3: TGTGCCAGCAGCCCGGACACCGGGGAGCTGTTTTTT. Its translation is CASSPDTGELFF. The chain is built from TRBV5-4 and TRBJ2-2; the D is unclear. This CDR3 spans 12 amino acids. Between the trimmed V and J ends, which lost 4 bases and 3 bases, there was a span of 4 bases. Per germline, CDR1 SGHNT and CDR2 YYREEE (reference sequence).

The chain joins TRBV6-1 to TRBJ2-2; 10 nucleotides agree with TRBD1. V was pared by 4 bases and J by 4 bases, with 6 bases of the junction left unmatched. The CDR3 has 16 residues. From germline, CDR1 is MNHNS and CDR2 SASEGT. The CDR3 is CASSGRDRGITGELFF. DNA of the CDR3: TGTGCCAGCAGTGGACGGGACAGGGGAATCACCGGGGAGCTGTTTTTT.

This clonotype was seen many times. This sequence joins TRBV20-1 and TRBJ2-6; no reliable D call. The germline V and J ends were trimmed by 0 bases and 0 bases, with 9 bases remaining between them. The germline CDR1 and CDR2 sequences are DFQATT and SNEGSKA (reference sequence). The CDR3 sequence is 16 residues long. For the CDR3, the DNA is TGCAGTGCTAGAGATAGGCACCCCTCTGGGGCCAACGTCCTGACTTTC. Amino acids: CSARDRHPSGANVLTF.

This chain joins TRBV6-2 or TRBV6-3 and TRBJ2-4; unclear D gene. The V gene lost 7 bases and the J gene lost 5 bases, with 12 bases spanning the gap. Germline V CDR1 and CDR2: MNHEY, SVGEGT. CDR3 length: 13 amino acids. The CDR3 loop is CASTPPGENIQYF. The CDR3 region has the DNA TGTGCCAGCACCCCCCCCGGAGAAAACATTCAGTACTTC.

This clonotype was observed at least ten times. The gene calls are TRBV13 and TRBJ1-2, with TRBD1 matching 9 bases. V lost 5 bases and J lost 2; bases outside the gene matches: 15. CDR1 is PRHDT and CDR2 is FYEKMQ in the germline V gene (reference sequence). There are 18 residues in the CDR3. The chain's CDR3 is CASSPYLLTGGGNYGYTF. The CDR3 DNA reads as TGTGCCAGCAGCCCCTACCTTCTTACAGGGGGCGGAAACTATGGCTACACCTTC. Full variable domain (remainder filled in from reference TRBV13 and TRBJ1-2): AAGVIQSPRHLIKEKRETATLKCYPIPRHDTVYWYQQGPGQDPQFLISFYEKMQSDKGSIPDRFSAQQFSDYHSELNMSSLELGDSALYFCASSPYLLTGGGNYGYTFGSGTRLTVV.

In this sample, this clonotype turned up many times. V gene TRBV6-6 combines with J gene TRBJ2-1; 7 positions match TRBD2. The germline V gene encodes CDR1 MNHNY and CDR2 SVGAGI (reference sequence). The CDR3 length is 14 residues. V lost 6 bases, J lost 4 bases, and 6 bases stayed unmatched. CDR3 amino acids: CASRGASGYNEQFF. The CDR3 nucleotides read TGTGCCAGCAGAGGGGCTAGCGGATACAATGAGCAGTTCTTC.